The 25 T cell receptor beta chains below all came from one sample that was sequenced in a study of glioma-infiltrating T cells. The iRepertoire nested amplicon-rescue multiplex PCR amplified TCR alpha and beta CDR3s from RNA. TCRdb analysed the multiplex PCR reads with MiXCR anew, one entry per CDR3 protein. The repertoire consists of around 180,000 distinct CDR3 sequences, with 43% occurring once and the leading ten covering roughly 5.2%. Sequencing was done on a sample of glioma tissue, nonneoplastic brain tissue, or PBMCs (not recorded which). These receptors originate from a human donor with low-grade glioma or glioblastoma, undergoing nonglioma brain surgery, or in good health (not recorded which).

This clonotype was counted a few times. The chain links TRBV5-1 to TRBJ2-7; 9 bases are shared with TRBD1. Unmatched junction bases numbered 10, after V lost 4 bases and J lost 5 bases. The CDR3 extends over 15 amino acids. Germline V lookup: CDR1 SGHRS, CDR2 YFSETQ. CDR3 loop: CASSLTGTGFDEQYF. CDR3 nucleotide sequence: TGCGCCAGCAGCCTGACCGGGACAGGGTTCGACGAGCAGTACTTC.

The table lists this clonotype with many counts. CDR3 residues: CSARPGLPQETQYF. Written as DNA, the CDR3 is TGCAGTGCTAGGCCCGGATTACCTCAAGAGACCCAGTACTTC. This rearrangement joins TRBV20-1 to TRBJ2-5; D uncertain. Looked up from germline, CDR1 is DFQATT and CDR2 is SNEGSKA (reference sequence). This CDR3 is built from 14 residues. Trimming shortened V by 3 bases and J by 2 bases, and 13 bases separated the two germline ends.

About this clonotype: Being one base from a much bigger clone, this may be a read error. The chain carries TRBV4-1 and TRBJ1-1; D ambiguous. There are 12 residues in the CDR3. Looked up from germline, CDR1 is MGHRA and CDR2 is YSYEKL. This CDR3 is CASRQVGVEAFF. DNA of the CDR3: TGCGCCAGCAGACAAGTCGGTGTAGAAGCTTTCTTT.

Of note for this clonotype: This may arise from a read error, as a much more abundant clone is one base away. This chain uses TRBV19 with TRBJ2-7; 9 bases are shared with TRBD1. This CDR3 comprises 15 residues. Germline V gene sequence: CDR1 LNHDA, CDR2 SQIVND (reference sequence). The CDR3: CATSTGQGVVWEQYF. As DNA, the CDR3 is TGTGCCACTAGTACGGGACAGGGAGTCGTCTGGGAGCAGTACTTC.

There are many counts of this clonotype. The chain combines TRBV2 with TRBJ2-1, with no clear D. The germline V and J ends were trimmed by 1 base and 8 bases, with 6 bases remaining between them. The CDR3 length is 12 residues. In germline, CDR1 is SNHLY, CDR2 FYNNEI. The CDR3 region has the DNA TGTGCCAGCAGTGAAGGGGGATATGAGCAGTTCTTC. Amino acid sequence: CASSEGGYEQFF.

This clonotype was found a few times. The chain has TRBV18 and TRBJ2-1; 7 bases map to TRBD1. The CDR3 consists of 15 residues. Germline V gives CDR1 KGHSH, CDR2 LQKENI. The V and J ends lost 3 bases and 9 bases, in that order; junction bases with no gene match: 11. DNA of the CDR3: TGTGCCAGCTCACCGAGGGAAGGGGGCTTCCGTGAGCAGTTCTTC. Translated: CASSPREGGFREQFF.

This clonotype occurred many times. This sequence joins TRBV3-1 and TRBJ2-2; D uncertain. The CDR3 covers 12 residues. CDR1 is LGHDT, CDR2 YNNKEL, per germline (reference sequence). V was shortened by 4 bases and J by 5 bases, with 5 bases between the two germline ends. CDR3 sequence reads: CASSPPTGELFF. The CDR3 DNA reads as TGTGCCAGCAGCCCGCCTACCGGGGAGCTGTTTTTT.

In this sample, this clonotype turned up many times. The chain employs TRBV20-1 and TRBJ2-5; no firm D call. CDR3 length equals 14 residues. CDR1 is DFQATT, CDR2 SNEGSKA, per germline (reference sequence). Trimming removed 2 bases from V and 6 bases from J, with 16 bases in between. The CDR3 DNA sequence: TGCAGTGCTAGAACCGAGCTGCATCCCCAGACCCAGTACTTC. Protein sequence: CSARTELHPQTQYF.

Note on this clonotype: The junction departs from germline at one end; a sequencing error may be responsible. The chain has TRBV12-3 or TRBV12-4 and TRBJ2-2; D is unclear. This CDR3 spans 12 amino acids. CDR3 region: CASGFVAGELFF. Written as DNA, the CDR3 is TGTGCCAGCGGTTTTGTAGCCGGGGAGCTGTTTTTT.

With regard to this clonotype: A much bigger clone sits one base away, suggesting this may be a read error. This sequence joins TRBV30 and TRBJ2-5, with 10 bases aligning to TRBD2. CDR1 and CDR2 (germline): GTSNPN, SVGIG (reference sequence). The CDR3 is 14 amino acids. The CDR3 region has the DNA TGTGCCTGGAGTGTGTTAGCGGGAGGCGAGACCAAGTACTTC. Amino acids: CAWSVLAGGETKYF.

A remark on this clonotype: With a much larger clone just one base away, this may be a read error. CDR3 in amino acids: CASVVTGPYGYTF. The CDR3 bases are TGTGCCAGCGTAGTCACCGGGCCCTATGGCTACACCTTC. This chain connects TRBV28 to TRBJ1-2; D not resolved. This CDR3 is 13 amino acids long. Germline V gene lookup returns CDR1 MDHEN and CDR2 SYDVKM. Trimming stripped 8 bases from V and 4 bases from J, with 14 bases between.

This chain connects TRBV11-2 to TRBJ2-7; D is ambiguous. V was trimmed by 9 bases and J by 2 bases, leaving 17 bases between them. This CDR3 region has 14 residues. The germline V gene has CDR1 SGHAT and CDR2 FQNNGV. The CDR3 bases are TGTGCCAGAAGCCCAGGACGAGGAACCTACGAGCAGTACTTC. Protein: CARSPGRGTYEQYF.

This clonotype was seen only a few times. CDR3 in DNA: TGTGCCAGCAGTTTGTCCCAAAGTCAGCCCCAGCATTTT. It yields the protein CASSLSQSQPQHF. V usage is TRBV12-3 or TRBV12-4 and J usage is TRBJ1-5; the D is unclear. The ends were cut back, 3 bases at V and 6 bases at J, with 9 bases in the middle. This CDR3 comprises 13 residues.

A word on this clonotype: A junction boundary mismatches the germline segment, possibly from a read error. V and J are TRBV6-5 and TRBJ2-7; D is ambiguous. Germline V CDR1 and CDR2: MNHEY, SVGAGI. The CDR3 extends over 12 amino acids. The CDR3 DNA sequence: TGTGCCAGCAGATGCCCCCCCTACGAGAAGTACTTC. This encodes CASRCPPYEKYF.

This clonotype was recorded many times. V usage is TRBV15 and J usage is TRBJ2-7, with TRBD2 matching over 10 bases. V gave up 4 bases and J gave up 3 bases; unmatched junction bases: 6. The CDR3 spans 15 residues. The germline CDR1 and CDR2 sequences are LNHNV and YYDKDF (reference sequence). In DNA, the CDR3 is TGTGCCACCAGCACCCGGCCTAGCGGGAGCTACGAGCAGTACTTC. It yields the protein CATSTRPSGSYEQYF.

As regards this clonotype: With a much larger clone just one base away, this may be a read error. This is likely a read error, given that the CDR3 carries no conserved phenylalanine or tryptophan at its end. The gene calls are TRBV20-1 and TRBJ2-7; the match to TRBD1 covers 7 bases. CDR3 length equals 15 residues. CDR1 and CDR2 (germline): DFQATT, SNEGSKA (reference sequence). V lost 0 bases, J lost 4 bases, and 9 bases stayed unmatched. CDR3 region: CSARDQDRRRYEQYL. DNA of the CDR3: TGCAGTGCTAGAGATCAGGACAGGAGGCGGTACGAGCAGTACTTA.

The sample holds many counts of this clonotype. The genes are TRBV6-1 and TRBJ1-6; D remains unclear. CDR3 length: 12 residues. Germline CDR1 reads MNHNS; CDR2 reads SASEGT. Trimming left V 6 bases short and J 9 bases short, with 9 bases between. The CDR3 DNA reads as TGTGCCAGCAGAGGAGATACTTCACCCCTCCACTTT. This encodes CASRGDTSPLHF.

The V and J genes are TRBV19 and TRBJ2-3, with D possibly called TRBD1 or TRBD2 (7 bases each). Germline loops: CDR1 LNHDA, CDR2 SQIVND (reference sequence). This CDR3 comprises 13 residues. Trimming took off 6 bases at V and 6 bases at J, with 13 bases between the two ends. CDR3: CASSGTAGDTQYF. The CDR3 DNA sequence: TGTGCCAGTAGCGGGACAGCGGGGGATACGCAGTATTTT.

On this clonotype: At one end, the junction sequence differs from germline, possibly due to a read error. This chain links TRBV15 with TRBJ2-1, with 9 bases that match TRBD2. The CDR3 totals 15 residues. Germline V gene lookup returns CDR1 LNHNV and CDR2 YYDKDF (reference sequence). The CDR3 reads CATSQTSGRYNERFF. CDR3 nucleotide sequence: TGTGCCACTAGCCAGACTAGCGGCAGATACAATGAGCGGTTCTTC.

At least ten counts were recorded for this clonotype. The V and J genes are TRBV28 and TRBJ2-7, with 9 nucleotides matching TRBD2. V dropped 8 bases and J dropped 6; count of bases not matched to a gene: 11. The CDR3 has 14 amino acids. Germline assignment: CDR1 MDHEN and CDR2 SYDVKM. CDR3 protein: CASVRSGGPGEQYF. The CDR3 DNA is TGTGCCAGCGTACGCAGCGGGGGGCCCGGCGAGCAGTACTTC.

This clonotype was observed once. Possible read error: a much larger clone is one base away. The chain carries TRBV11-1 and TRBJ2-1; 13 bases match TRBD2. The V gene's germline CDR1 is SGHAT and CDR2 FQDESV (reference sequence). The CDR3 spans 18 residues. In DNA, the CDR3 is TGTGCCAGCAGCTTAAAACTAGCGGGAGGGGTTGGGTACAATAAGCAGTTCTTC. This codes for CASSLKLAGGVGYNKQFF.

This chain joins TRBV5-1 and TRBJ1-1, with 7 bases matching TRBD1. This CDR3 has 14 residues. CDR1 is SGHRS and CDR2 is YFSETQ in the germline V gene. V shed 4 bases and J 1 base; nucleotides not matched to a gene: 4. The CDR3 DNA follows: TGCGCCAGCAGCCAGGACAGGACGAACACTGAAGCTTTCTTT. Amino acid sequence: CASSQDRTNTEAFF.

This clonotype was recorded at least ten times. This chain connects TRBV5-1 to TRBJ1-1; D remains ambiguous. Germline CDR1 reads SGHRS; CDR2 reads YFSETQ. Trimming left V 0 bases short and J 0 bases short, with 6 bases between. The CDR3 runs 14 residues. The CDR3 protein is CASSLDRLNTEAFF. CDR3 DNA: TGCGCCAGCAGCTTGGACAGATTGAACACTGAAGCTTTCTTT. Full variable domain (rest looked up from reference TRBV5-1 and TRBJ1-1): KAGVTQTPRYLIKTRGQQVTLSCSPISGHRSVSWYQQTPGQGLQFLFEYFSETQRNKGNFPGRFSGRQFSNSRSEMNVSTLELGDSALYLCASSLDRLNTEAFFGQGTRLTVV.

The gene calls are TRBV7-9 and TRBJ2-7; 7 nucleotides match TRBD1. CDR3 length: 10 amino acids. J lost 5 bases, V lost 11 bases, and 3 bases had no gene match. CDR1 is SEHNR and CDR2 is FQNEAQ in the germline V gene (reference sequence). In DNA, the CDR3 is TGTGCCGTGCAGGGGGACGAGCAGTACTTC. This gives the protein CAVQGDEQYF.

This clonotype was picked up many times. This chain connects TRBV3-1 to TRBJ2-1; weak D call: TRBD1 (6 bases). Germline lookup yields CDR1 LGHDT and CDR2 YNNKEL (reference sequence). The CDR3 has 16 amino acids. The V end was cut by 3 bases, the J end by 8 bases, with 20 bases between. The CDR3 protein is CASSQEPGQRTDEQFF. The DNA for the CDR3 is TGTGCCAGCAGCCAGGAACCGGGACAACGGACCGATGAGCAGTTCTTC.